The present T cell receptor beta chain was sequenced within a study of blood T cell repertoires in COVID-19. This CDR3 comprises 14 residues. Looked up from germline, CDR1 is KGHDR and CDR2 is SFDVKD. The J segment lost 4 bases and the V segment lost 5 bases, leaving 6 bases of the junction unmatched. This clone was counted between two and nine times. Measured with immunoSEQ multiplex PCR; TCRdb has only the in-frame clones, and not every one. The data hold 250,000 or so clones, with 80% to 85% observed a single time. Donors in Cohort 3 counted as recovered after two negative PCRs, clearance, or symptom resolution.

The chain combines TRBV24-1 with TRBJ1-2; 7 bases match TRBD1. The sequencing sample was made of PBMCs or T cells enriched from blood (not recorded which). The clonotype was recovered from a man aged 45-65 years who had recovered from COVID-19. The CDR3 nucleotides are TGTGCCACCAGTGGGACAGGTAGAAGCTATGGCTACACCTTC. The encoded protein is CATSGTGRSYGYTF.